These 30 T cell receptor beta chains originate from one sample sequenced in a study of read filtering for tumor transcriptome and immune sequencing (dated by TCRdb to about 2020). Sequencing instrument: Illumina HiSeq 4000. Starting from around 400 ng RNA, TCR libraries were constructed with the Immunoverse kit using molecular barcoded adaptors that cover the alpha/delta and beta/gamma chains. In-frame beta chains were kept once TCRdb had trimmed the public reads at Q25 with fastp and called clones with MiXCR. Rows with a matching CDR3 protein are joined into one entry that keeps the most common DNA and genes. Across this sample there are about 45,000 distinct CDR3 sequences, with roughly a fifth seen only once. Of the sample, around two fifths is held by the ten largest clones. Input material: a population of CD138-negative cells sorted from bone marrow. The cell subset or site label on this specimen signifies: bone marrow mononuclear cells depleted of CD138+ plasma/myeloma cells by negative magnetic selection. The receptors here all came from a donor aged 40 or over with multiple myeloma.

Regarding this clonotype: A far larger clone is one nucleotide away, so this likely arose from a read error. It is likely a read error, because the conserved phenylalanine at the end of the CDR3 is missing. The chain is built from TRBV7-9 and TRBJ2-1; TRBD2 aligns across 9 bases. The CDR3 is made up of 15 amino acids. Germline values: CDR1 SEHNR, CDR2 FQNEAQ (reference sequence). V lost 6 bases and J lost 7; bases outside the gene matches: 10. This CDR3 is CASSFLTSGVNEQFS. CDR3 sequence (DNA): TGTGCCAGCAGTTTCCTGACTAGCGGAGTTAATGAGCAGTTCTCC.

There are many counts of this clonotype. The chain combines TRBV5-1 with TRBJ1-1, with 8 bases matching TRBD1. Germline loops: CDR1 SGHRS, CDR2 YFSETQ. The CDR3 consists of 14 residues. Trimming at V came to 7 bases and at J to 4 bases, leaving 9 bases not matched to a gene. CDR3 in amino acids: CASCPYRGSTEAFF. DNA for the CDR3: TGCGCCAGCTGCCCGTACAGGGGGAGCACTGAAGCTTTCTTT.

As for this clonotype: A much larger clone is a single base away; this may be a read error. This chain connects TRBV4-1 to TRBJ2-7, with no clear D. Germline V lookup: CDR1 MGHRA, CDR2 YSYEKL. The CDR3 runs 13 residues. V shed 1 base and J shed 3 bases, with 7 bases lying between them. CDR3 region: CASSQGRYYEQYF. The DNA of the CDR3 is TGCGCCAGCAGCCAAGGCAGGTACTACGAGCAGTACTTC.

This clonotype has at least ten counts. The chain uses TRBV12-3 or TRBV12-4 and TRBJ2-3, with 7 bases lining up with TRBD1. This CDR3 contains 13 residues. After removal of 6 bases from V and 6 bases from J, the junction contained 6 bases not matched to a gene. This chain's CDR3 is CASRNPQGDTQYF. The DNA of the CDR3 is TGTGCCAGCAGGAACCCACAGGGGGATACGCAGTATTTT.

This clonotype was seen at least ten times. This chain joins TRBV20-1 and TRBJ2-5; 8 positions agree with TRBD1. The CDR3 sequence is 17 residues long. The junction had 10 bases not matched to a gene; V was cut back by 0 bases and J by 1 base. Germline CDR1 and CDR2: DFQATT and SNEGSKA (reference sequence). The CDR3 here is CSARDSTLGTGQETQYF. For the CDR3, the DNA is TGCAGTGCTAGAGATTCCACCCTGGGGACAGGCCAAGAGACCCAGTACTTC.

This clonotype was recorded many times. The V and J genes are TRBV4-1 and TRBJ1-5, with TRBD1 as a possible D gene (5 bases). Trimming stripped 1 base from V and 1 base from J, with 14 bases between. The CDR3 has 17 amino acids. CDR1 is MGHRA and CDR2 is YSYEKL in the germline V gene. CDR3 sequence reads: CASSQGGRGRSNQPQHF. The CDR3, as DNA: TGCGCCAGCAGCCAAGGCGGGAGGGGAAGGAGCAATCAGCCCCAGCATTTT.

This clonotype was found many times. The rearrangement links TRBV28 to TRBJ1-5; 9 bases map to TRBD1. Trimming cost V 2 bases and J 7 bases; bases outside gene matches: 6. Germline CDR1 and CDR2: MDHEN and SYDVKM. CDR3 size: 15 residues. The CDR3 nucleotides are TGTGCCAGCAGTTTAGGACAGGGGTTCAGGCAGCCCCAGCATTTT. As protein: CASSLGQGFRQPQHF.

This clonotype appeared many times. The chain recombines TRBV29-1 with TRBJ2-5; possibly TRBD1 or TRBD2 for D (6 bases each). Trimming shortened V by 3 bases and J by 2 bases, and 10 bases separated the two germline ends. The CDR3 contains 13 residues. The germline V gene encodes CDR1 SQVTM and CDR2 ANQGSEA. CDR3 in amino acids: CSVDWGAQETQYF. The DNA of the CDR3 is TGCAGCGTTGATTGGGGGGCTCAAGAGACCCAGTACTTC.

This clonotype was seen only a few times. CDR3 DNA sequence: TGTGCCAGCAGCCAGGGGGTCCCCTCCACAGATACGCAGTATTTT. Translated: CASSQGVPSTDTQYF. The chain carries TRBV5-4 and TRBJ2-3, with TRBD1 matching 7 bases. The CDR3 loop spans 15 amino acids. V trimming: 4 bases; J trimming: 2 bases; junction bases outside the gene matches: 7. Germline V gene data show CDR1 as SGHNT and CDR2 as YYREEE (reference sequence).

This clonotype was counted at least ten times. The rearrangement joins TRBV5-1 to TRBJ1-1; 9 nucleotides align to TRBD1. Germline CDR1 is SGHRS and CDR2 is YFSETQ. Losses at the gene ends were 2 bases for V and 2 bases for J; bases not matched to a gene: 7. The CDR3 length is 16 residues. CDR3 sequence reads: CASSFHGTGTNTEAFF. The CDR3, as DNA: TGCGCCAGCAGCTTCCATGGGACAGGGACTAACACTGAAGCTTTCTTT.

This clonotype was seen a handful of times. This rearrangement joins TRBV4-1 to TRBJ2-7, with TRBD1 matching 7 bases. Germline V gives CDR1 MGHRA, CDR2 YSYEKL. This CDR3 comprises 16 residues. J was trimmed by 7 bases and V by 0 bases; bases with no gene match: 12. The CDR3: CASSQDPETGAREQYF. CDR3 sequence (DNA): TGCGCCAGCAGCCAAGATCCGGAAACAGGGGCTCGGGAGCAGTACTTC.

This clonotype was seen at least ten times. The chain couples TRBV7-9 to TRBJ2-1; 10 bases map to TRBD1. This CDR3 has 14 amino acids. Losses at the gene ends were 8 bases for V and 5 bases for J; bases not matched to a gene: 6. Germline CDR1 reads SEHNR; CDR2 reads FQNEAQ (reference sequence). The DNA for the CDR3 is TGTGCCAGCGGAGGACAGGGGGTAGACAATGAGCAGTTCTTC. It encodes CASGGQGVDNEQFF.

This clonotype occurred a few times. The chain has TRBV12-3 or TRBV12-4 and TRBJ1-1, with TRBD1 matching 8 bases. The J segment lost 1 base and the V segment lost 7 bases, leaving 5 bases of the junction unmatched. The CDR3 length is 14 residues. The CDR3 DNA reads as TGTGCCAGCACTCGAACAGGGGGGAACACTGAAGCTTTCTTT. Its protein is CASTRTGGNTEAFF.

This clonotype was observed many times. The V gene is TRBV28, the J gene TRBJ2-2; TRBD1 matches 7 bases. CDR3 length: 14 residues. Trimming took 7 bases from V and 5 from J; bases not matched to a gene: 7. Germline V gene data show CDR1 as MDHEN and CDR2 as SYDVKM. The DNA of the CDR3 is TGTGCCAGCACGGCGGCAGGGGGAACCGGGGAGCTGTTTTTT. It encodes CASTAAGGTGELFF. Full variable domain (remainder filled in from reference TRBV28 and TRBJ2-2): DVKVTQSSRYLVKRTGEKVFLECVQDMDHENMFWYRQDPGLGLRLIYFSYDVKMKEKGDIPEGYSVSREKKERFSLILESASTNQTSMYLCASTAAGGTGELFFGEGSRLTVL.

The sample holds many counts of this clonotype. The chain recombines TRBV2 with TRBJ2-1, with 11 bases identical to TRBD2. The CDR3 totals 16 residues. Losses at the gene ends were 6 bases for V and 2 bases for J; bases not matched to a gene: 6. Germline loops: CDR1 SNHLY, CDR2 FYNNEI. CDR3 protein: CASSPRLAGPYNEQFF. The DNA for the CDR3 is TGTGCCAGCAGCCCGAGACTAGCGGGGCCCTACAATGAGCAGTTCTTC.

Note on this clonotype: A read error is possible here, since a much larger clone lies one base away. V is TRBV4-3 and J is TRBJ2-3; D might be TRBD1 (6 bases). The germline V gene encodes CDR1 LGHNA and CDR2 YSLEER. V was trimmed by 0 bases and J by 8 bases, leaving 15 bases between them. CDR3 length: 15 amino acids. CDR3 loop: CASSQDPGVAGTQYF. The CDR3 DNA is TGCGCCAGCAGCCAAGACCCAGGGGTGGCAGGTACGCAGTATTTT.

Turning to this clonotype: This may come from a read error, since a much larger clone is one base off. This sequence joins TRBV20-1 and TRBJ2-7, with 8 bases fitting TRBD2. The CDR3 length is 15 residues. Germline trimming cut 6 bases from V and 3 bases from J; bases unmatched to any gene: 13. Germline V CDR1 and CDR2: DFQATT, SNEGSKA (reference sequence). This CDR3 reads CSAPLAGRDFYEQYF. CDR3 coding DNA: TGCAGTGCACCCCTGGCCGGGAGGGACTTCTACGAGCAGTACTTC.

This clonotype was seen many times. The chain combines TRBV2 with TRBJ2-5; no definite D call. The length of the CDR3 is 13 residues. V lost 6 bases to trimming and J lost 6 bases, with 14 bases between them. Germline values: CDR1 SNHLY, CDR2 FYNNEI. The CDR3 is CASSDPRSKTQYF. Here the CDR3 DNA reads TGTGCCAGCAGCGATCCACGGTCCAAGACCCAGTACTTC.

This clonotype was picked up a small number of times. This chain connects TRBV20-1 to TRBJ2-5, with 10 bases identical to TRBD1. V dropped 3 bases and J dropped 5; count of bases not matched to a gene: 6. Germline CDR1 and CDR2: DFQATT and SNEGSKA (reference sequence). The CDR3 loop spans 14 amino acids. As DNA, the CDR3 is TGCAGTGCTAGGGGGGACAGGGGCGAGGAGACCCAGTACTTC. It is translated as CSARGDRGEETQYF.

Notes on this clonotype: This may be a read error, as it is one base from a much larger clone. The chain has TRBV5-4 and TRBJ2-1; D is undetermined. Germline V gene sequence: CDR1 SGHNT, CDR2 YYREEE (reference sequence). The CDR3 contains 18 residues. CDR3 sequence: CASSLAISSGVPNNEPFF. CDR3 sequence (DNA): TGTGCCAGCAGCTTGGCGATTTCTAGTGGGGTTCCGAACAATGAGCCGTTCTTC.

This chain connects TRBV29-1 to TRBJ2-1, with TRBD2 matching over 14 bases. Germline V gene lookup returns CDR1 SQVTM and CDR2 ANQGSEA. Losses at the gene ends were 6 bases for V and 8 bases for J; bases not matched to a gene: 9. The length of the CDR3 is 15 residues. The CDR3 protein is CSVAGTSGSLDEQFF. DNA of the CDR3: TGCAGCGTAGCCGGGACTAGCGGGAGTTTGGATGAGCAGTTCTTC.

Details on this clonotype: A read error may explain this, as a much larger clone is one base away. This rearrangement joins TRBV11-2 to TRBJ1-4; D gene uncertain. Trimming removed 2 bases from V and 2 bases from J, with 12 bases in between. Looked up from germline, CDR1 is SGHAT and CDR2 is FQNNGV. This CDR3 has 16 amino acids. Here the CDR3 reads CASSLLRWRTNEKLFF. The CDR3 DNA reads as TGTGCCAGCAGCTTATTACGGTGGCGCACTAATGAAAAACTGTTTTTT.

This clonotype appeared many times. This chain connects TRBV29-1 to TRBJ2-2, with D hard to call. V lost 7 bases and J 8 bases, leaving 17 bases between the germline ends. This CDR3 comprises 13 residues. Germline CDR1 is SQVTM and CDR2 is ANQGSEA. CDR3 region: CSASYGLEGELFF. The CDR3 coding sequence is TGCAGCGCTTCGTACGGGCTCGAGGGGGAGCTGTTTTTT.

In regard to this clonotype: A read error may account for a junction end that differs from germline. The rearrangement uses TRBV6-5 and TRBJ1-3; 8 positions agree with TRBD1. Germline V CDR1 and CDR2: MNHEY, SVGAGI. This CDR3 is built from 15 residues. CDR3 in amino acids: CASSYGQGAGNTIYF. CDR3 coding DNA: TGTGCCAGCAGTTACGGACAGGGAGCTGGGAACACCATATATTTT.

Concerning this clonotype: A much larger clone is a single base away; this may be a read error. The chain has TRBV7-9 and TRBJ2-1; TRBD1 matches 8 bases. This CDR3 has 15 amino acids. The germline V gene encodes CDR1 SEHNR and CDR2 FQNEAQ (reference sequence). DNA of the CDR3: TGTGCCAGCAGTTTAGACAGGGGCACATACAAAGAGCAGTTCTTC. Its translation: CASSLDRGTYKEQFF.

The rearrangement links TRBV6-1 to TRBJ2-1; D is unclear. The CDR3 loop spans 13 amino acids. V was clipped by 8 bases and J by 5 bases, with 13 bases between them. CDR1 and CDR2 from the germline V gene are MNHNS and SASEGT. CDR3 sequence reads: CASGVSSNNEQFF. In DNA form, the CDR3 reads TGTGCCAGCGGTGTTAGTTCCAACAATGAGCAGTTCTTC.

This clonotype has a handful of counts. This chain uses TRBV9 with TRBJ1-4; no definite D call. The CDR3 contains 15 residues. The V and J ends lost 3 bases and 8 bases respectively, with 17 bases between them. Looked up from germline, CDR1 is SGDLS and CDR2 is YYNGEE. CDR3 sequence: CASSGSLGLGEKLFF. In DNA, the CDR3 is TGTGCCAGCAGCGGCTCCCTTGGGTTAGGGGAAAAACTGTTTTTT. The complete variable domain, with remaining parts taken from reference TRBV9 and TRBJ1-4, reads DSGVTQTPKHLITATGQRVTLRCSPRSGDLSVYWYQQSLDQGLQFLIQYYNGEERAKGNILERFSAQQFPDLHSELNLSSLELGDSALYFCASSGSLGLGEKLFFGSGTQLSVL.

This clonotype was seen ten or more times. The V gene is TRBV11-2, the J gene TRBJ2-1; TRBD2 matches at 9 bases. Germline values: CDR1 SGHAT, CDR2 FQNNGV. The CDR3 runs to 13 residues. Trimming took 11 bases from V and 6 from J; bases not matched to a gene: 8. The CDR3 coding sequence is TGTGCCGGGGGACTAGCCGGTTCCAATGAGCAGTTCTTC. Translating it yields CAGGLAGSNEQFF.

This clonotype was picked up many times. A read error may produce the germline difference seen at one junction end. The chain carries TRBV29-1 and TRBJ2-3, with D perhaps TRBD2 (6 bases). CDR3 size: 16 residues. CDR1 SQVTM and CDR2 ANQGSEA come from the germline V gene. In DNA, the CDR3 is TGCAGCGCTGAAGCCCAGCCAGGCGGGGTCACAGATACGCAGTATTTT. Protein sequence: CSAEAQPGGVTDTQYF.

This clonotype was seen many times. The rearrangement links TRBV27 to TRBJ1-1, with 7 bases matching TRBD1. This CDR3 region has 17 residues. Germline CDR1 and CDR2: MNHEY and SMNVEV (reference sequence). Germline trimming cut 5 bases from V and 6 bases from J; bases unmatched to any gene: 18. For the CDR3, the DNA is TGTGCCAGCAGTCCACGGGACAGCGCGACCTCTGATTCTGAAGCTTTCTTT. This sequence encodes CASSPRDSATSDSEAFF.